This TCR beta chain originates from a study of blood T cells in healthy people across ages. Whole-study findings and limits: With age, beta diversity per million T cells declined roughly linearly, significantly by about 37.

Next came a second PCR, run for about 7 to 12 cycles, which used a sample-barcoded 5' primer along with a J-beta primer mix. TCRdb analysed the 5' RACE reads with MiXCR anew, one entry per CDR3 protein. Of 850,000 to 1,000,000 distinct CDR3 sequences in the sample, roughly half are singletons; the top ten hold over 20%. V lost 3 bases, J lost 0 bases, and 6 bases stayed unmatched. The CDR3 runs to 16 residues. Germline V gene lookup returns CDR1 MNHNY and CDR2 SVGAGI (reference sequence). Caucasian individuals from Russia who were healthy and aged roughly 6 to 95 acted as donors. Comment on this clonotype: Its target is unknown.

The chain recombines TRBV6-6 with TRBJ2-5, with 8 bases matching TRBD2. Sample: blood. The sequence was obtained from a woman in her sixties or seventies in good health. CDR3 sequence reads: CASSYTGGAYQETQYF. DNA of the CDR3: TGTGCCAGCAGTTATACGGGAGGGGCGTACCAAGAGACCCAGTACTTC.